These 19 T cell receptor beta chains came from one sample sequenced in a study of PD-L1 blockade in urothelial cancer. Only in-frame clones appear in the TCRdb table, and some are missing; sequencing was by immunoSEQ multiplex PCR. The sample has over 45,000 clones; 86% are singletons. Sequencing was performed on PBMCs, taken around atezolizumab (anti-PD-L1) treatment. These receptors originate from a man aged 50 or older with urothelial cancer.

V usage is TRBV6-5 and J usage is TRBJ2-7, with 8 bases lining up with TRBD1. In germline, CDR1 is MNHEY, CDR2 SVGAGI. The CDR3 extends over 14 amino acids. With V trimmed by 5 bases and J by 2 bases, 5 bases remained unmatched. CDR3 nucleotides: TGTGCCAGCAGTGCCCGGACAGGGACCTACGAGCAGTACTTC. Translation: CASSARTGTYEQYF.

The genes are TRBV6-5 and TRBJ2-5, with TRBD1 matching 7 bases. The CDR3 sequence is 13 residues long. J was trimmed by 5 bases and V by 5 bases; bases with no gene match: 5. CDR1 MNHEY and CDR2 SVGAGI come from the germline V gene. DNA of the CDR3: TGTGCCAGCAGTACGACAGGGTACGAGACCCAGTACTTC. As protein: CASSTTGYETQYF.

The chain recombines TRBV4-2 with TRBJ1-1; D is uncertain. Trimming pared 0 bases from V and 4 bases from J, leaving 6 bases between. There are 13 residues in the CDR3. The germline V gene has CDR1 LGHNA and CDR2 YNFKEQ. The CDR3 spells CASSQDRSTEAFF. CDR3 nucleotide sequence: TGTGCCAGCAGCCAAGATCGGTCCACTGAAGCTTTCTTT.

The CDR3 DNA follows: TGTGCCAGCAGCTTAGTATCAGGGGGTCATCGTTCCAACTATGGCTACACCTTC. It encodes CASSLVSGGHRSNYGYTF. V usage is TRBV11-2 and J usage is TRBJ1-2; the match to TRBD1 covers 7 bases. The V gene end was trimmed by 1 base and the J gene end by 2 bases; junction bases not matched to a gene: 13. The CDR3 is 18 amino acids. Per the germline V gene, CDR1 is SGHAT and CDR2 is FQNNGV. Combining the CDR3 with reference TRBV11-2 and TRBJ1-2 gives the whole variable domain EAGVAQSPRYKIIEKRQSVAFWCNPISGHATLYWYQQILGQGPKLLIQFQNNGVVDDSQLPKDRFSAERLKGVDSTLKIQPAKLEDSAVYLCASSLVSGGHRSNYGYTFGSGTRLTVV.

This rearrangement joins TRBV28 to TRBJ1-2, with 10 bases fitting TRBD1. CDR1 and CDR2 (germline): MDHEN, SYDVKM. Trimming removed 2 bases from V and 8 bases from J; junction bases left unmatched: 8. The CDR3 is 15 amino acids. CDR3 DNA sequence: TGTGCCAGCAGTTTACCCCAGGGACAGGGGATAGGCTACACCTTC. This sequence encodes CASSLPQGQGIGYTF.

The V gene is TRBV5-6, the J gene TRBJ2-2; D ambiguous. Germline-derived CDR1 and CDR2 are SGHDT and YYEEEE. CDR3 length: 13 amino acids. Trimming cost V 1 base and J 6 bases, with 7 bases left between them. The CDR3 region is CASSLSSPGELFF. CDR3 sequence (DNA): TGTGCCAGCAGCTTGTCATCCCCCGGGGAGCTGTTTTTT. The complete variable domain, with remaining parts taken from reference TRBV5-6 and TRBJ2-2, reads DAGVTQSPTHLIKTRGQQVTLRCSPKSGHDTVSWYQQALGQGPQFIFQYYEEEERQRGNFPDRFSGHQFPNYSSELNVNALLLGDSALYLCASSLSSPGELFFGEGSRLTVL.

The CDR3 sequence is CAISLPGNEQFF. CDR3 DNA: TGTGCCATCAGTCTTCCGGGCAATGAGCAGTTCTTC. V usage is TRBV10-3 and J usage is TRBJ2-1, with no clear D. Germline CDR1 is ENHRY and CDR2 is SYGVKD. The V gene lost 5 bases and the J gene lost 6 bases, with 8 bases spanning the gap. This CDR3 contains 12 residues.

The V call is TRBV9, the J call TRBJ2-2; D is perhaps TRBD2 (6 bases). This CDR3 is built from 14 residues. Germline lookup yields CDR1 SGDLS and CDR2 YYNGEE. Trimming pared 5 bases from V and 4 bases from J, leaving 12 bases between. The CDR3 coding sequence is TGTGCCAGCAGGACGGGAGAATCCACCGGGGAGCTGTTTTTT. Protein: CASRTGESTGELFF. The entire variable domain, with the rest obtained from reference TRBV9 and TRBJ2-2, is as follows: DSGVTQTPKHLITATGQRVTLRCSPRSGDLSVYWYQQSLDQGLQFLIQYYNGEERAKGNILERFSAQQFPDLHSELNLSSLELGDSALYFCASRTGESTGELFFGEGSRLTVL.

The chain recombines TRBV5-5 with TRBJ1-2, with no clear D. The germline V gene has CDR1 SGHKS and CDR2 YYEKEE (reference sequence). CDR3 length: 13 residues. Trimming removed 2 bases at V and 0 bases at J, with 5 bases between. CDR3 DNA: TGTGCCAGCAGCTTCGGGTCTAACTATGGCTACACCTTC. This gives the protein CASSFGSNYGYTF.

The chain links TRBV10-3 to TRBJ2-1, with D maybe TRBD2 (6 bases). V was pared by 4 bases and J by 3 bases, with 7 bases between. The germline CDR1 and CDR2 sequences are ENHRY and SYGVKD. The CDR3 consists of 13 residues. The CDR3 spells CAISAGGYNEQFF. The CDR3 coding sequence is TGTGCCATCAGTGCCGGGGGCTACAATGAGCAGTTCTTC.

The V and J genes are TRBV10-3 and TRBJ2-3; 12 bases align to TRBD2. V lost 5 bases to trimming and J lost 0 bases; unmatched junction nucleotides: 15. Germline loops: CDR1 ENHRY, CDR2 SYGVKD. There are 20 residues in the CDR3. The CDR3 reads CAISPDPTSGRSPSTDTQYF. DNA of the CDR3: TGTGCCATCAGTCCGGACCCAACTAGCGGGAGGTCTCCTAGCACAGATACGCAGTATTTT.

The sample holds one count of this clone. The V and J genes are TRBV5-4 and TRBJ1-1; possibly TRBD1 for D (6 bases). Trimming left V 2 bases short and J 2 bases short, with 10 bases between. CDR1 and CDR2 (germline): SGHNT, YYREEE (reference sequence). The CDR3 has 14 amino acids. CDR3 in amino acids: CASSFGQYNTEAFF. The CDR3, as DNA: TGTGCCAGCAGCTTCGGACAGTACAACACTGAAGCTTTCTTT.

J is TRBJ1-2 and V is TRBV2; D remains unclear. V was pared by 4 bases and J by 8 bases, with 14 bases between. This CDR3 region has 13 residues. In germline, CDR1 is SNHLY, CDR2 FYNNEI. CDR3 in amino acids: CASSVNIGGGYTF. The CDR3 nucleotides read TGTGCCAGCAGTGTGAACATCGGAGGGGGCTACACCTTC.

This clone has only a few counts. This chain joins TRBV6-1 and TRBJ1-1, with a possible D match to TRBD1 (5 bases). The germline gives CDR1 MNHNS, CDR2 SASEGT. This CDR3 has 12 amino acids. Trimming took off 6 bases at V and 3 bases at J, with 8 bases between the two ends. In DNA, the CDR3 is TGTGCCAGCAGGGGAGGGGACACTGAAGCTTTCTTT. Amino acid sequence: CASRGGDTEAFF.

In its sample, this clone was seen once. The chain combines TRBV27 with TRBJ2-2; D not resolved. V was pared by 1 base and J by 5 bases, with 11 bases between. The CDR3 totals 15 residues. Per germline, CDR1 MNHEY and CDR2 SMNVEV (reference sequence). The CDR3 loop is CASSLWSRWTGELFF. CDR3 in DNA: TGTGCCAGCAGTTTATGGAGCCGATGGACCGGGGAGCTGTTTTTT.

CDR3 protein: CASSLFQGREQYF. CDR3 nucleotide sequence: TGTGCCAGCAGTTTGTTTCAGGGGCGAGAGCAGTACTTC. The V call is TRBV28, the J call TRBJ2-7, with D possibly TRBD1 on 6 matching bases. Germline V gene lookup returns CDR1 MDHEN and CDR2 SYDVKM. V was cut by 3 bases and J by 7 bases, with 13 bases left in between. This CDR3 is built from 13 residues.

This clone was seen only a few times. This rearrangement joins TRBV19 to TRBJ1-6, with 10 positions matching TRBD1. The ends lost 3 bases at V and 7 bases at J; junction bases unmatched: 6. The CDR3 covers 16 residues. The germline gives CDR1 LNHDA, CDR2 SQIVND (reference sequence). CDR3 sequence (DNA): TGTGCCAGTAGTATTGCGAGGACAGGGGGAAATTCACCCCTCCACTTT. This translates into CASSIARTGGNSPLHF.

The chain employs TRBV7-3 and TRBJ2-6, with D uncertain. CDR1 SGHTA and CDR2 FQGTGA come from the germline V gene. The CDR3 consists of 17 residues. The V gene lost 1 base and the J gene lost 0 bases, with 10 bases spanning the gap. The chain's CDR3 is CASSLIGGNSGANVLTF. CDR3 sequence (DNA): TGTGCCAGCAGCTTAATCGGCGGAAACTCTGGGGCCAACGTCCTGACTTTC.

The count of this clone is one. The chain is built from TRBV18 and TRBJ2-7; TRBD2 aligns across 11 bases. V shed 5 bases, J shed 4 bases, and the junction held 4 bases outside the gene matches. CDR1 KGHSH and CDR2 LQKENI come from the germline V gene. CDR3 length equals 14 residues. The chain's CDR3 is CASSLGLAEYEQYF. In nucleotides, the CDR3 is TGTGCCAGCTCATTGGGACTAGCGGAGTACGAGCAGTACTTC.